The 29 T cell receptor beta chains reported below all come from one sample, sequenced in a study of shared clonotypes between healthy human individuals. Libraries were prepared by immunoSEQ multiplex PCR; TCRdb keeps only in-frame clonotypes and omits some of them. The sample lists a few million clones; about 94% were seen once. As defined, naive CD8 cells were CD45RO-negative and positively selected for CCR7, with terminally differentiated effector memory CD45RA+ cells excluded. Material: naive CD8+ T cells from PBMCs. These receptors were taken from a man between 18 and 29 years old in good health. Some clones in this sample may be carry-over from other donors' samples.

This sequence joins TRBV7-2 and TRBJ2-7, with D perhaps matching TRBD1 or TRBD2 (6 bases each). Trimming stripped 2 bases from V and 1 base from J, with 12 bases between. Germline CDR1 is SGHTA and CDR2 is FQGNSA. The CDR3 covers 15 residues. The CDR3 region has the DNA TGTGCCAGCAGCTTAATAGGGGGGAGTTCCTACGAGCAGTACTTC. Protein product: CASSLIGGSSYEQYF.

The chain uses TRBV4-1 and TRBJ2-1; 7 nucleotides match TRBD2. Germline V gene sequence: CDR1 MGHRA, CDR2 YSYEKL. This CDR3 comprises 15 residues. With V trimmed by 3 bases and J by 7 bases, 9 bases remained unmatched. The CDR3 sequence is CASSQGGRGGNEQFF. In DNA form, the CDR3 reads TGCGCCAGCAGCCAGGGAGGGAGGGGAGGGAATGAGCAGTTCTTC.

The V call is TRBV27, the J call TRBJ2-1; possibly TRBD1 for D (8 bases). Looked up from germline, CDR1 is MNHEY and CDR2 is SMNVEV (reference sequence). Trimming cost V 1 base and J 9 bases, with 13 bases left between them. The CDR3 runs 14 residues. The CDR3 bases are TGTGCCAGCAGTTTATGGACAGGGAGGGGTGAGCAGTTCTTC. Translating gives CASSLWTGRGEQFF.

This clone was counted between two and nine times. V usage is TRBV9 and J usage is TRBJ2-2; D not certain. Germline CDR1 SGDLS, CDR2 YYNGEE. V shed 0 bases and J shed 6 bases, with 9 bases lying between them. The CDR3 totals 14 residues. This chain's CDR3 is CASSVDRAAGELFF. The CDR3 DNA follows: TGTGCCAGCAGCGTAGACCGGGCGGCCGGGGAGCTGTTTTTT.

A word on this clone: Other DNA variants within this sample encode the same CDR3. The chain employs TRBV28 and TRBJ2-7; the D gene is possibly TRBD1 (5 bases). V lost 6 bases and J 3 bases, leaving 9 bases between the germline ends. The CDR3 has 12 amino acids. In germline, CDR1 is MDHEN, CDR2 SYDVKM. CDR3 DNA: TGTGCCAGCAGCATTGACAGCTACGAGCAGTACTTC. This encodes CASSIDSYEQYF.

This clone was seen just once. The chain is built from TRBV29-1 and TRBJ2-3; D is possibly TRBD1 (6 bases). This CDR3 contains 13 residues. The germline V gene has CDR1 SQVTM and CDR2 ANQGSEA. V lost 5 bases, J lost 1 base, and 10 bases lay in between. CDR3 in amino acids: CSVYRQGTDTQYF. CDR3 bases: TGCAGCGTTTATAGACAGGGCACAGATACGCAGTATTTT.

This CDR3 reads CASSGAGVLYEQYF. CDR3 DNA sequence: TGTGCCAGCAGTGGAGCGGGAGTACTCTACGAGCAGTACTTC. The chain employs TRBV27 and TRBJ2-7; 8 bases are shared with TRBD2. CDR3 length: 14 residues. Per germline, CDR1 MNHEY and CDR2 SMNVEV (reference sequence). V was clipped by 5 bases and J by 3 bases; unmatched bases: 6.

The genes are TRBV29-1 and TRBJ2-5, with 13 bases fitting TRBD2. The CDR3 is 15 residues long. Germline lookup yields CDR1 SQVTM and CDR2 ANQGSEA. V dropped 7 bases and J dropped 5; count of bases not matched to a gene: 10. CDR3 in DNA: TGCAGCGCCGCTCGGACTAGCGGGAGAGAGGAGACCCAGTACTTC. Translation: CSAARTSGREETQYF.

This clone was picked up one time. The chain couples TRBV4-3 to TRBJ1-1; D perhaps matches TRBD1 (6 bases). CDR1 LGHNA and CDR2 YSLEER come from the germline V gene. V lost 0 bases and J lost 4, with 18 bases in between. The CDR3 is 17 residues long. CDR3 sequence reads: CASSQDWGPRKGTEAFF. For the CDR3, the DNA is TGCGCCAGCAGCCAAGATTGGGGGCCACGGAAGGGCACTGAAGCTTTCTTT.

This clone has more than one count but fewer than ten. The CDR3 nucleotides read TGTGCCAGCACCCCCCTCAGGGGGAACACTGAAGCTTTCTTT. It translates to CASTPLRGNTEAFF. The chain combines TRBV11-2 with TRBJ1-1; maybe TRBD1 (6 bases). The V end was cut by 7 bases, the J end by 1 base, with 13 bases between. The CDR3 loop spans 14 amino acids. Germline loops: CDR1 SGHAT, CDR2 FQNNGV.

The rearrangement links TRBV15 to TRBJ2-7; the match to TRBD1 covers 7 bases. J lost 1 base, V lost 0 bases, and 6 bases had no gene match. The length of the CDR3 is 16 residues. From germline, CDR1 is LNHNV and CDR2 YYDKDF (reference sequence). CDR3 loop: CATSRDMRQGSYEQYF. CDR3 in DNA: TGTGCCACCAGCAGAGATATGCGACAGGGATCCTACGAGCAGTACTTC.

The rearrangement links TRBV28 to TRBJ2-7, with 11 nucleotides matching TRBD2. Germline values: CDR1 MDHEN, CDR2 SYDVKM. The CDR3 runs 13 residues. V was pared by 7 bases and J by 3 bases, with 2 bases of the junction left unmatched. CDR3 sequence: CASKGTSGYEQYF. The CDR3 DNA reads TGTGCCAGCAAAGGGACTAGCGGCTACGAGCAGTACTTC. Looking up the rest from reference TRBV28 and TRBJ2-7 gives the full variable domain: DVKVTQSSRYLVKRTGEKVFLECVQDMDHENMFWYRQDPGLGLRLIYFSYDVKMKEKGDIPEGYSVSREKKERFSLILESASTNQTSMYLCASKGTSGYEQYFGPGTRLTVT.

The chain links TRBV10-1 to TRBJ2-1; tentative D call: TRBD2 (5 bases). The CDR3 covers 9 residues. Germline V lookup: CDR1 WNHNN, CDR2 SYGVQD (reference sequence). V lost 7 bases to trimming and J lost 14 bases, with 9 bases between them. Here the CDR3 reads CASKDSEFF. CDR3 DNA: TGCGCCAGCAAGGACTCCGAGTTCTTC.

This chain links TRBV9 with TRBJ2-3; no clear D gene. Between the trimmed V and J ends, which lost 0 bases and 0 bases, there was a span of 11 bases. The CDR3 has 16 residues. Germline V gene lookup returns CDR1 SGDLS and CDR2 YYNGEE. The CDR3 region is CASSVAGRSSTDTQYF. The CDR3 coding sequence is TGTGCCAGCAGCGTAGCCGGCCGGTCTAGCACAGATACGCAGTATTTT.

The V and J genes are TRBV9 and TRBJ1-1, with 10 bases lining up with TRBD1. The germline gives CDR1 SGDLS, CDR2 YYNGEE. Trimming at V came to 2 bases and at J to 3 bases, leaving 10 bases not matched to a gene. The CDR3 spans 17 residues. This CDR3 reads CASSVNRDRGVDTEAFF. Written as DNA, the CDR3 is TGTGCCAGCAGCGTGAACCGGGACAGGGGTGTGGACACTGAAGCTTTCTTT.

Turning to this clone: Additional DNA sequences in this sample encode the identical CDR3. This sequence joins TRBV29-1 and TRBJ2-7; 7 positions match TRBD2. The CDR3 spans 13 residues. Germline V gene lookup returns CDR1 SQVTM and CDR2 ANQGSEA. Unmatched junction bases numbered 7, after V lost 4 bases and J lost 4 bases. The CDR3 DNA follows: TGCAGCGTTGGGCGGGAGAGGTTATACGAGCAGTACTTC. It specifies CSVGRERLYEQYF.

V usage is TRBV5-5 and J usage is TRBJ1-2; no definite D call. CDR1 is SGHKS, CDR2 YYEKEE, per germline (reference sequence). CDR3 length: 15 amino acids. V lost 0 bases to trimming and J lost 3 bases, with 12 bases between them. The chain's CDR3 is CASSLAGSSYYGYTF. The DNA of the CDR3 is TGTGCCAGCAGCTTGGCGGGGTCCTCTTACTATGGCTACACCTTC.

The chain uses TRBV6-5 and TRBJ2-5; perhaps TRBD1 as D (5 bases). The V gene lost 2 bases and the J gene lost 4 bases, with 11 bases spanning the gap. This CDR3 contains 14 residues. Per germline, CDR1 MNHEY and CDR2 SVGAGI. The CDR3: CASSYRQGIETQYF. The CDR3 region has the DNA TGTGCCAGCAGTTACAGGCAGGGCATAGAGACCCAGTACTTC.

The V and J genes are TRBV27 and TRBJ2-7; 10 bases match TRBD2. Germline CDR1 MNHEY, CDR2 SMNVEV (reference sequence). The CDR3 length is 17 residues. The J segment lost 0 bases and the V segment lost 6 bases, leaving 11 bases of the junction unmatched. CDR3 amino acids: CASSSRLASGSSYEQYF. Written as DNA, the CDR3 is TGTGCCAGCAGCTCCCGCCTTGCTAGCGGGAGCTCCTACGAGCAGTACTTC.

The V call is TRBV7-9, the J call TRBJ2-7, with 15 bases identical to TRBD2. CDR1 and CDR2 (germline): SEHNR, FQNEAQ (reference sequence). The CDR3 is 15 residues long. V lost 5 bases and J lost 7; bases outside the gene matches: 6. The CDR3 region is CASSLGLAGGKEQYF. The CDR3 coding sequence is TGTGCCAGCAGCCTCGGACTAGCGGGAGGGAAAGAGCAGTACTTC.

This clone was seen only a few times. The J gene is TRBJ1-1, the V gene TRBV6-5, with D possibly being TRBD1 (5 bases). Germline assignment: CDR1 MNHEY and CDR2 SVGAGI. This CDR3 spans 14 amino acids. Deletions cut 5 bases from V and 4 bases from J, with 14 bases between. The CDR3 nucleotides read TGTGCCAGCAGTCCTACCCGGCAGGGCACTGAAGCTTTCTTT. Translating gives CASSPTRQGTEAFF.

V and J are TRBV6-6 and TRBJ2-7, with 9 bases matching TRBD1. The CDR3 length is 14 residues. The germline V gene has CDR1 MNHNY and CDR2 SVGAGI (reference sequence). The J segment lost 3 bases and the V segment lost 6 bases, leaving 6 bases of the junction unmatched. The CDR3 sequence: CASSLAGQGYEQYF. The CDR3 bases are TGTGCCAGCAGCCTCGCGGGACAGGGCTACGAGCAGTACTTC.

This clone is a singleton in its sample. The V gene is TRBV7-3, the J gene TRBJ2-1; perhaps TRBD1 as D (6 bases). The CDR3 is made up of 15 amino acids. V gave up 1 base and J gave up 7 bases, with 14 bases separating them. Germline lookup yields CDR1 SGHTA and CDR2 FQGTGA. CDR3 nucleotide sequence: TGTGCCAGCAGCTTAATCGGTCCCACAGGGAATGAGCAGTTCTTC. Its translation: CASSLIGPTGNEQFF.

The chain has TRBV28 and TRBJ1-5; D ambiguous. The germline CDR1 and CDR2 sequences are MDHEN and SYDVKM. CDR3 length equals 16 residues. Trimming cost V 5 bases and J 6 bases, with 20 bases left between them. The CDR3 sequence: CASSARHGIGGQPQHF. CDR3 bases: TGTGCCAGCAGTGCACGACACGGAATCGGCGGTCAGCCCCAGCATTTT.

This clone was seen only a few times. The junction departs from germline at one end; a sequencing error may be responsible. The V and J genes are TRBV28 and TRBJ1-2; D uncertain. Germline V gene sequence: CDR1 MDHEN, CDR2 SYDVKM. CDR3 length: 12 residues. CDR3 nucleotide sequence: TGTGCCAGCAGTTTTTCCGGGCCCGGCGGAGACTTC. Translating it yields CASSFSGPGGDF.

This clone has a single count. V usage is TRBV11-2 and J usage is TRBJ1-5, with TRBD1 matching over 11 bases. Germline CDR1 SGHAT, CDR2 FQNNGV. The CDR3 runs 14 residues. The trim removed 3 bases at V and 5 bases at J, leaving 0 bases unmatched. The CDR3 nucleotides are TGTGCCAGCAGCTTGGGACAGGGGGATCAGCCCCAGCATTTT. This codes for CASSLGQGDQPQHF.

About this clone itself: Other DNA sequences in this specimen translate into the identical CDR3. The rearrangement joins TRBV5-1 to TRBJ1-1; D is unclear. V gave up 4 bases and J gave up 2 bases, with 15 bases separating them. Germline V lookup: CDR1 SGHRS, CDR2 YFSETQ. This CDR3 spans 15 amino acids. CDR3 protein: CASSLLGFENTEAFF. The CDR3 bases are TGCGCCAGCAGCCTCCTAGGGTTTGAAAACACTGAAGCTTTCTTT.

The rearrangement links TRBV10-1 to TRBJ1-4, with D hard to call. CDR3 length equals 17 residues. In germline, CDR1 is WNHNN, CDR2 SYGVQD (reference sequence). V lost 2 bases to trimming and J lost 0 bases, with 13 bases between them. The CDR3 DNA reads TGCGCCAGCAGTGAGGGAGGATACGGATCAACTAATGAAAAACTGTTTTTT. It specifies CASSEGGYGSTNEKLFF.

Remarks on this clone: Other DNA sequences in the sample encode the same CDR3. V usage is TRBV5-6 and J usage is TRBJ2-7; the D is unclear. The CDR3 spans 13 residues. V was clipped by 3 bases and J by 2 bases, with 9 bases between them. Germline V gives CDR1 SGHDT, CDR2 YYEEEE. The CDR3 loop is CASSSGPAYEQYF. The CDR3 nucleotides are TGTGCCAGCAGCTCTGGACCCGCCTACGAGCAGTACTTC. The full variable domain, rest sourced from reference TRBV5-6 and TRBJ2-7, is DAGVTQSPTHLIKTRGQQVTLRCSPKSGHDTVSWYQQALGQGPQFIFQYYEEEERQRGNFPDRFSGHQFPNYSSELNVNALLLGDSALYLCASSSGPAYEQYFGPGTRLTVT.